The 9 T cell receptor beta chains below all came from one sample that was sequenced in a study of cytomegalovirus exposure and HLA in healthy donors. With 60 Vbeta and 13 Jbeta primers, the PCR was carried out. TCRdb's table, derived via immunoSEQ multiplex PCR, lists solely in-frame clones and lacks some. The profile shows 200,000 to 250,000 clones, roughly 84% of them singletons. Sequencing was carried out using PBMCs. These receptors were taken from a boy aged 2 to 10 in good health and CMV-seronegative.

The gene calls are TRBV4-2 and TRBJ2-4; 7 bases align to TRBD2. Per the germline V gene, CDR1 is LGHNA and CDR2 is YNFKEQ. The trim removed 1 base at V and 10 bases at J, leaving 10 bases unmatched. The CDR3 is 15 amino acids. The CDR3 DNA sequence: TGTGCCAGCAGCCAAGGGGGACTACCCTATAGGATTCAGTACTTC. This sequence encodes CASSQGGLPYRIQYF.

The chain joins TRBV5-1 to TRBJ1-3; 8 nucleotides agree with TRBD1. The length of the CDR3 is 14 residues. With 5 bases clipped from V and 2 bases from J, the junction kept 3 bases outside the gene matches. Germline CDR1 reads SGHRS; CDR2 reads YFSETQ. This CDR3 reads CASRPTGAGNTIYF. Here the CDR3 DNA reads TGCGCCAGCAGGCCGACAGGGGCTGGAAACACCATATATTTT.

A note on this clone: At one end, the junction sequence differs from germline, possibly due to a read error. V usage is TRBV7-7 and J usage is TRBJ2-5; possible D gene TRBD1, 6 bases. Germline lookup yields CDR1 SSHAT and CDR2 FNYEAQ (reference sequence). CDR3 size: 15 residues. This CDR3 reads CASSPPGQLRETQYF. The CDR3 DNA reads as TGTGCTAGCAGCCCTCCCGGACAGTTGAGAGAGACCCAGTACTTC.

The chain carries TRBV30 and TRBJ2-1, with 7 positions matching TRBD1. The CDR3 covers 16 residues. V shed 2 bases, J shed 0 bases, and the junction held 7 bases outside the gene matches. Looked up from germline, CDR1 is GTSNPN and CDR2 is SVGIG (reference sequence). In nucleotides, the CDR3 is TGTGCCTGGAGTCTAAGACAGGGTAGCTCCTACAATGAGCAGTTCTTC. It translates to CAWSLRQGSSYNEQFF.

The chain uses TRBV10-3 and TRBJ1-3; D perhaps matches TRBD1 (5 bases). There are 14 residues in the CDR3. V was pared by 8 bases and J by 0 bases, with 11 bases between. Germline V CDR1 and CDR2: ENHRY, SYGVKD. The CDR3 DNA reads as TGTGCCATCGGGGACTCCAACTCTGGAAACACCATATATTTT. It is translated as CAIGDSNSGNTIYF.

This clone has only a few counts. The chain carries TRBV6-5 and TRBJ1-2; 7 nucleotides agree with TRBD1. This CDR3 comprises 14 residues. Germline V gene lookup returns CDR1 MNHEY and CDR2 SVGAGI. The V segment lost 5 bases and the J segment 3 bases; nucleotides outside the gene matches: 6. CDR3 DNA sequence: TGTGCCAGCAGTGTCACAGGGGAGGACTATGGCTACACCTTC. Translation: CASSVTGEDYGYTF.

V usage is TRBV5-1 and J usage is TRBJ2-3; 13 positions match TRBD2. The CDR3 covers 16 residues. With 4 bases clipped from V and 2 bases from J, the junction kept 4 bases outside the gene matches. In germline, CDR1 is SGHRS, CDR2 YFSETQ. The CDR3 region is CASSQGLAGATDTQYF. The CDR3 region has the DNA TGCGCCAGCAGCCAAGGACTAGCGGGGGCCACAGATACGCAGTATTTT.

The V gene is TRBV10-1, the J gene TRBJ2-7; D remains ambiguous. This CDR3 spans 13 amino acids. Germline CDR1 reads WNHNN; CDR2 reads SYGVQD (reference sequence). V was cut by 7 bases and J by 0 bases, with 10 bases left in between. The chain's CDR3 is CASTPVFSYEQYF. Written as DNA, the CDR3 is TGCGCCAGCACCCCGGTCTTCTCCTACGAGCAGTACTTC.

This clone was seen just once. This sequence joins TRBV19 and TRBJ1-4; D perhaps matches TRBD1 (6 bases). Trimming pared 6 bases from V and 5 bases from J, leaving 10 bases between. Germline CDR1 LNHDA, CDR2 SQIVND (reference sequence). The CDR3 extends over 13 amino acids. CDR3 DNA: TGTGCCAGTAGAGGGACACCAAATGAAAAACTGTTTTTT. It is translated as CASRGTPNEKLFF. Supplemented by reference TRBV19 and TRBJ1-4, the full variable domain reads DGGITQSPKYLFRKEGQNVTLSCEQNLNHDAMYWYRQDPGQGLRLIYYSQIVNDFQKGDIAEGYSVSREKKESFPLTVTSAQKNPTAFYLCASRGTPNEKLFFGSGTQLSVL.